These 20 T cell receptor beta chains came from one sample sequenced in a study of cytomegalovirus exposure and HLA in healthy donors. Repertoires were generated with immunoSEQ multiplex PCR, while TCRdb's copy carries only in-frame clones and drops some. The sample shows about 200,000 clones, approximately 80% of them seen only once. Sequencing was done on a sample of PBMCs. Receptors originate from a woman in her 30s in good health and CMV-seropositive.

The V call is TRBV29-1, the J call TRBJ2-3; D not certain. The CDR3 length is 17 residues. CDR1 and CDR2 (germline): SQVTM, ANQGSEA. The V end was cut by 0 bases, the J end by 2 bases, with 18 bases between. CDR3 sequence reads: CSVEEWIAAPLTDTQYF. CDR3 DNA: TGCAGCGTTGAAGAGTGGATAGCTGCTCCCCTCACAGATACGCAGTATTTT.

Of note for this clone: One junction end disagrees with the germline gene, perhaps due to a read error. This chain uses TRBV7-7 with TRBJ2-5, with a weak D call TRBD1 (6 bases). The CDR3 is 14 residues long. Germline V gene lookup returns CDR1 SSHAT and CDR2 FNYEAQ (reference sequence). CDR3 nucleotide sequence: TGTGCTAGCAGCCCCCTTCCAGGGGAAGAGACCCAGTACTTC. This encodes CASSPLPGEETQYF. Drawing the rest from reference TRBV7-7 and TRBJ2-5, the complete variable domain is GAGVSQSPRYKVTKRGQDVTLRCDPISSHATLYWYQQALGQGPEFLTYFNYEAQPDKSGLPSDRFSAERPEGSISTLTIQRTEQRDSAMYRCASSPLPGEETQYFGPGTRLLVL.

The rearrangement links TRBV28 to TRBJ1-5; weak D call: TRBD1 (6 bases). Trimming shortened V by 5 bases and J by 5 bases, and 16 bases separated the two germline ends. The length of the CDR3 is 15 residues. Germline V gives CDR1 MDHEN, CDR2 SYDVKM. CDR3 nucleotides: TGTGCCAGCAGTGGCCGGGACACCCAAGATCAGCCCCAGCATTTT. Protein sequence: CASSGRDTQDQPQHF.

The chain couples TRBV5-1 to TRBJ2-3; the match to TRBD2 covers 9 bases. Germline V gives CDR1 SGHRS, CDR2 YFSETQ. The J segment lost 2 bases and the V segment lost 0 bases, leaving 4 bases of the junction unmatched. This CDR3 spans 16 amino acids. Written as DNA, the CDR3 is TGCGCCAGCAGCTTGGGGCTAGCGGGGACCACAGATACGCAGTATTTT. It is translated as CASSLGLAGTTDTQYF.

The rearrangement uses TRBV15 and TRBJ2-1; 7 bases map to TRBD2. J was trimmed by 9 bases and V by 4 bases; bases with no gene match: 12. Germline assignment: CDR1 LNHNV and CDR2 YYDKDF (reference sequence). The CDR3 length is 15 residues. In DNA, the CDR3 is TGTGCCACCAGCAATAGGGACTATTTTGTCGGTGAGCAGTTCTTC. Translated, it gives CATSNRDYFVGEQFF.

The chain has TRBV28 and TRBJ2-7; 7 bases agree with TRBD1. V was clipped by 5 bases and J by 3 bases; unmatched bases: 4. The CDR3 length is 13 residues. CDR1 MDHEN and CDR2 SYDVKM come from the germline V gene. CDR3 nucleotide sequence: TGTGCCAGCAGTCCGACAGGGAACTACGAGCAGTACTTC. Residues: CASSPTGNYEQYF.

This chain connects TRBV29-1 to TRBJ2-1; 7 bases match TRBD2. Germline CDR1 and CDR2: SQVTM and ANQGSEA. The junction had 7 bases not matched to a gene; V was cut back by 3 bases and J by 8 bases. The CDR3 totals 13 residues. The CDR3 loop reads CSVDRRGRDEQFF. CDR3 in DNA: TGCAGCGTTGATAGGCGGGGGAGGGATGAGCAGTTCTTC.

J is TRBJ1-2 and V is TRBV6-5; TRBD1 matches at 7 bases. The junction had 11 bases not matched to a gene; V was cut back by 6 bases and J by 10 bases. The germline gives CDR1 MNHEY, CDR2 SVGAGI. The CDR3 runs 13 residues. The CDR3 region has the DNA TGTGCCAGCAGATTACCCGGGACAGTAGTCTACACCTTC. It yields the protein CASRLPGTVVYTF.

The genes are TRBV5-1 and TRBJ2-1; TRBD2 matches at 12 bases. The length of the CDR3 is 17 residues. CDR1 is SGHRS and CDR2 is YFSETQ in the germline V gene. The V gene end was trimmed by 3 bases and the J gene end by 3 bases; junction bases not matched to a gene: 7. CDR3 sequence (DNA): TGCGCCAGCAGCTCAGGTAGACTAGCGGGAGTCTACAATGAGCAGTTCTTC. Translating gives CASSSGRLAGVYNEQFF.

This clone occurred a few times. V usage is TRBV10-2 and J usage is TRBJ2-7; D unresolved. Germline CDR1 is WSHSY and CDR2 is SAAADI. This CDR3 is built from 14 residues. The ends were cut back, 10 bases at V and 5 bases at J, with 21 bases in the middle. CDR3 region: CAIAPRPGNHEQYF. In DNA, the CDR3 is TGCGCCATCGCGCCGAGGCCTGGTAATCACGAGCAGTACTTC.

The CDR3 nucleotides are TGTGCCAGCAGTTCATCCGGGACAGGATCCTACGAGCAGTACTTC. Its translation is CASSSSGTGSYEQYF. The chain joins TRBV28 to TRBJ2-7; 8 nucleotides align to TRBD1. Trimming at V came to 4 bases and at J to 1 base, leaving 6 bases not matched to a gene. CDR3 length: 15 residues. Germline assignment: CDR1 MDHEN and CDR2 SYDVKM.

The chain has TRBV15 and TRBJ1-1; 9 bases fit TRBD1. The CDR3 runs 13 residues. J was trimmed by 11 bases and V by 3 bases; bases with no gene match: 7. CDR1 and CDR2 from the germline V gene are LNHNV and YYDKDF (reference sequence). The CDR3, as DNA: TGTGCCACCAGCAGGGGGGACAGGGTAGGCGCTTTCTTT. It encodes CATSRGDRVGAFF.

This sequence joins TRBV28 and TRBJ2-7, with D perhaps matching TRBD2 (5 bases). Germline CDR1 is MDHEN and CDR2 is SYDVKM. The germline V and J ends were trimmed by 1 base and 6 bases, with 7 bases remaining between them. The CDR3 runs to 12 residues. The CDR3 coding sequence is TGTGCCAGCAGTTTATTTGGGAGCGAGCAGTACTTC. Protein sequence: CASSLFGSEQYF.

J is TRBJ1-5 and V is TRBV6-5; D is perhaps TRBD1 (6 bases). The CDR3 consists of 12 residues. Trimming shortened V by 10 bases and J by 2 bases, and 9 bases separated the two germline ends. Germline V gene data show CDR1 as MNHEY and CDR2 as SVGAGI. The CDR3 nucleotides read TGTGCCACATGGACAGGCAATCAGCCCCAGCATTTT. Translating gives CATWTGNQPQHF.

This chain joins TRBV29-1 and TRBJ1-1; TRBD1 is a possible D gene (5 bases). Germline assignment: CDR1 SQVTM and CDR2 ANQGSEA. Trimming stripped 3 bases from V and 4 bases from J, with 12 bases between. The CDR3 runs to 13 residues. CDR3 residues: CSVDRGEGTEAFF. The CDR3 bases are TGCAGCGTTGACCGGGGGGAGGGCACTGAAGCTTTCTTT.

V gene TRBV4-2 combines with J gene TRBJ1-5, with TRBD1 matching 8 bases. The CDR3 spans 15 residues. CDR1 LGHNA and CDR2 YNFKEQ come from the germline V gene. The V gene end was trimmed by 0 bases and the J gene end by 9 bases; junction bases not matched to a gene: 7. This chain's CDR3 is CASSQEKGQGAPQHF. For the CDR3, the DNA is TGTGCCAGCAGCCAAGAAAAAGGGCAGGGGGCGCCCCAGCATTTT.

To note about this clone: The sample has other DNA sequences that encode this CDR3 too. The gene calls are TRBV2 and TRBJ1-1; 9 bases line up with TRBD1. Germline V CDR1 and CDR2: SNHLY, FYNNEI. V dropped 3 bases and J dropped 5; count of bases not matched to a gene: 1. The CDR3 totals 13 residues. Here the CDR3 DNA reads TGTGCCAGCAGTGAGACAGGGGGAACTGAAGCTTTCTTT. Amino acids: CASSETGGTEAFF.

This clone was seen a handful of times. The chain links TRBV7-2 to TRBJ2-2; unclear D gene. CDR3 size: 14 residues. Looked up from germline, CDR1 is SGHTA and CDR2 is FQGNSA. V was clipped by 1 base and J by 14 bases, with 17 bases between them. CDR3 nucleotides: TGTGCCAGCAGCTTAGTAGCCCCATCCCTACGCCTGTTTTTT. Its translation is CASSLVAPSLRLFF.

Turning to this clone: Germline is not matched at one junction end, which may reflect a read error. The chain links TRBV7-7 to TRBJ2-5; 7 bases are shared with TRBD2. Germline CDR1 and CDR2: SSHAT and FNYEAQ (reference sequence). CDR3 length: 13 amino acids. CDR3 region: CASSGRGEETQYF. In DNA form, the CDR3 reads TGTGCTAGCAGCGGTCGGGGGGAAGAGACCCAGTACTTC. The full variable domain, with the rest looked up from reference TRBV7-7 and TRBJ2-5, is GAGVSQSPRYKVTKRGQDVTLRCDPISSHATLYWYQQALGQGPEFLTYFNYEAQPDKSGLPSDRFSAERPEGSISTLTIQRTEQRDSAMYRCASSGRGEETQYFGPGTRLLVL.

As DNA, the CDR3 is TGTGCCAGCAGTTTATTTGGCAGGTCCTCCTACGAGCAGTACTTC. Residues: CASSLFGRSSYEQYF. The chain combines TRBV28 with TRBJ2-7; D gene ambiguous. The V end was cut by 1 base, the J end by 0 bases, with 10 bases between. From germline, CDR1 is MDHEN and CDR2 SYDVKM. The CDR3 runs to 15 residues.